These 28 T cell receptor beta chains originate from one sample sequenced in a study of cytomegalovirus exposure and HLA in healthy donors. The PCR had 60 Vbeta and 13 Jbeta primers. The method was immunoSEQ multiplex PCR; TCRdb's version includes in-frame clones alone and lacks a portion of them. Among 150,000 to 200,000 clones listed, more than 70% were seen once. The sequenced sample was PBMCs. These receptor sequences come from a middle-aged woman in good health and CMV-seropositive.

The chain combines TRBV6-6 with TRBJ1-1, with D maybe TRBD1 (6 bases). Trimming took off 8 bases at V and 1 base at J, with 11 bases between the two ends. The CDR3 runs to 13 residues. Germline CDR1 MNHNY, CDR2 SVGAGI (reference sequence). This CDR3 is CASWGRANTEAFF. Here the CDR3 DNA reads TGTGCCAGCTGGGGGCGAGCGAACACTGAAGCTTTCTTT.

The CDR3 is CSARTGREQFF. CDR3 coding DNA: TGCAGTGCTAGGACGGGAAGGGAGCAGTTCTTC. The J gene is TRBJ2-1, the V gene TRBV20-1; D is perhaps TRBD2 (5 bases). V lost 3 bases and J lost 10, with 10 bases in between. Germline values: CDR1 DFQATT, CDR2 SNEGSKA (reference sequence). CDR3 length: 11 residues.

The rearrangement uses TRBV18 and TRBJ2-3, with D unclear. This CDR3 has 14 amino acids. Germline V lookup: CDR1 KGHSH, CDR2 LQKENI. Trimming left V 4 bases short and J 4 bases short, with 12 bases between. The CDR3, as DNA: TGTGCCAGCTCACGGGCAGGTTCGTCAGATACGCAGTATTTT. Its protein product is CASSRAGSSDTQYF.

The J gene is TRBJ2-7, the V gene TRBV7-9; TRBD2 is a possible D gene (6 bases). This CDR3 region has 17 residues. V lost 1 base, J lost 5 bases, and 21 bases lay in between. CDR1 is SEHNR and CDR2 is FQNEAQ in the germline V gene (reference sequence). CDR3 amino acids: CASSLGGSGELSHEQYF. CDR3 DNA: TGTGCCAGCAGCTTAGGCGGGTCGGGAGAATTATCCCACGAGCAGTACTTC.

This clone has just a few counts. The chain carries TRBV7-9 and TRBJ1-3, with D maybe TRBD1 (6 bases). V shed 3 bases and J shed 7 bases, with 13 bases lying between them. This CDR3 region has 14 residues. Per the germline V gene, CDR1 is SEHNR and CDR2 is FQNEAQ (reference sequence). The CDR3 sequence is CASSLSRGINTIYF. The CDR3 DNA follows: TGTGCCAGCAGCTTGTCCAGGGGAATTAACACCATATATTTT.

The chain is built from TRBV7-3 and TRBJ1-1, with TRBD1 identical over 11 bases. The junction had 2 bases not matched to a gene; V was cut back by 3 bases and J by 2 bases. The CDR3 runs 15 residues. CDR1 and CDR2 from the germline V gene are SGHTA and FQGTGA. CDR3 sequence: CASSFGTGGNTEAFF. The CDR3, as DNA: TGTGCCAGCAGCTTTGGGACAGGGGGAAACACTGAAGCTTTCTTT.

The rearrangement uses TRBV5-4 and TRBJ2-7, with 8 nucleotides matching TRBD2. V dropped 2 bases and J dropped 2; count of bases not matched to a gene: 3. The germline CDR1 and CDR2 sequences are SGHNT and YYREEE (reference sequence). The CDR3 runs to 14 residues. CDR3 nucleotide sequence: TGTGCCAGCAGCTTAGCGGGAGATCCCTACGAGCAGTACTTC. This encodes CASSLAGDPYEQYF.

The V gene is TRBV28, the J gene TRBJ1-1; 7 positions agree with TRBD1. The J segment lost 4 bases and the V segment lost 3 bases, leaving 2 bases of the junction unmatched. Looked up from germline, CDR1 is MDHEN and CDR2 is SYDVKM. CDR3 length: 13 amino acids. CDR3 protein: CASSFSGGTEAFF. The CDR3 DNA is TGTGCCAGCAGTTTTTCAGGGGGCACTGAAGCTTTCTTT. Drawing the rest from reference TRBV28 and TRBJ1-1, the complete variable domain is DVKVTQSSRYLVKRTGEKVFLECVQDMDHENMFWYRQDPGLGLRLIYFSYDVKMKEKGDIPEGYSVSREKKERFSLILESASTNQTSMYLCASSFSGGTEAFFGQGTRLTVV.

V and J are TRBV7-2 and TRBJ2-1, with TRBD1 as a possible D gene (5 bases). The germline V gene encodes CDR1 SGHTA and CDR2 FQGNSA. The V end lost 2 bases, the J end lost 4 bases, and 9 bases lay between the germline ends. The CDR3 spans 14 residues. CDR3 sequence (DNA): TGTGCCAGCAGCTTATTCCAGGGATACAATGAGCAGTTCTTC. Amino acids: CASSLFQGYNEQFF.

This sequence joins TRBV19 and TRBJ2-1; TRBD2 aligns across 11 bases. CDR3 length: 17 amino acids. Germline trimming cut 5 bases from V and 3 bases from J; bases unmatched to any gene: 9. Germline values: CDR1 LNHDA, CDR2 SQIVND (reference sequence). The CDR3 sequence is CASSLRPTSGSYNEQFF. CDR3 nucleotide sequence: TGTGCCAGTAGTCTTAGACCTACTAGCGGGAGCTACAATGAGCAGTTCTTC.

The chain has TRBV6-4 and TRBJ1-1; TRBD1 is a possible D gene (6 bases). This CDR3 has 14 residues. The germline V and J ends were trimmed by 4 bases and 5 bases, with 14 bases remaining between them. CDR1 and CDR2 from the germline V gene are MRHNA and SNTAGT. CDR3 in DNA: TGTGCCAGCAGTGCGGGGGGCTCGGTGACTGAAGCTTTCTTT. This sequence encodes CASSAGGSVTEAFF.

The chain carries TRBV9 and TRBJ1-4, with D maybe TRBD1 (5 bases). The germline gives CDR1 SGDLS, CDR2 YYNGEE. This CDR3 has 17 residues. Trimming took off 3 bases at V and 3 bases at J, with 18 bases between the two ends. In DNA form, the CDR3 reads TGTGCCAGCAGCGCCGGAGTCGGGGGGAGGGCTAATGAAAAACTGTTTTTT. Amino acids: CASSAGVGGRANEKLFF.

The CDR3 spells CASSPPGGTGGEKLFF. In DNA, the CDR3 is TGTGCCAGCAGCCCACCGGGAGGGACAGGGGGAGAAAAACTGTTTTTT. J is TRBJ1-4 and V is TRBV7-9; 11 positions agree with TRBD1. Unmatched junction bases numbered 10, after V lost 5 bases and J lost 8 bases. The CDR3 is 16 residues long. Germline V gene sequence: CDR1 SEHNR, CDR2 FQNEAQ (reference sequence). Full variable domain (rest looked up from reference TRBV7-9 and TRBJ1-4): DTGVSQNPRHKITKRGQNVTFRCDPISEHNRLYWYRQTLGQGPEFLTYFQNEAQLEKSRLLSDRFSAERPKGSFSTLEIQRTEQGDSAMYLCASSPPGGTGGEKLFFGSGTQLSVL.

CDR3 DNA: TGTGCCACCAGCAGAGACCTAGCGGGAGGTCTCGAGCAGTACTTC. It is translated as CATSRDLAGGLEQYF. The J gene is TRBJ2-7, the V gene TRBV15; 11 bases are shared with TRBD2. The trim removed 0 bases at V and 6 bases at J, leaving 4 bases unmatched. Germline V gene sequence: CDR1 LNHNV, CDR2 YYDKDF (reference sequence). The CDR3 is made up of 15 amino acids.

The chain combines TRBV2 with TRBJ1-5; 8 bases map to TRBD1. The V segment lost 6 bases and the J segment 2 bases; nucleotides outside the gene matches: 3. The CDR3 runs 14 residues. CDR1 is SNHLY, CDR2 FYNNEI, per germline. The DNA of the CDR3 is TGTGCCAGCAGCCCGGACAGGGGCAATCAGCCCCAGCATTTT. Its protein product is CASSPDRGNQPQHF.

In this sample, this clone turned up a few times. The rearrangement uses TRBV19 and TRBJ2-2, with D uncertain. CDR1 and CDR2 (germline): LNHDA, SQIVND (reference sequence). CDR3 length: 16 amino acids. Trimming shortened V by 3 bases and J by 2 bases, and 13 bases separated the two germline ends. This CDR3 is CASSIRLEFNTGELFF. DNA of the CDR3: TGTGCCAGTAGTATCCGTCTAGAATTCAACACCGGGGAGCTGTTTTTT.

V gene TRBV28 combines with J gene TRBJ2-1; 7 nucleotides line up with TRBD1. Trimming took 8 bases from V and 7 from J; bases not matched to a gene: 11. The CDR3 sequence is 14 residues long. Germline V CDR1 and CDR2: MDHEN, SYDVKM. As DNA, the CDR3 is TGTGCCAGCGTTGGGGACAGAAGACTGAATGAGCAGTTCTTC. This sequence encodes CASVGDRRLNEQFF.

The gene calls are TRBV11-3 and TRBJ2-3; maybe TRBD2 (5 bases). CDR3 length: 14 residues. Germline CDR1 reads SGHNT; CDR2 reads YENEEA. Trimming took off 1 base at V and 8 bases at J, with 13 bases between the two ends. In DNA form, the CDR3 reads TGTGCCAGCAGCTTAGCGCCGACTATGCCTACGCAGTATTTT. Its protein product is CASSLAPTMPTQYF.

The chain employs TRBV29-1 and TRBJ2-7; 9 nucleotides align to TRBD2. V shed 5 bases, J shed 9 bases, and the junction held 14 bases outside the gene matches. Germline CDR1 is SQVTM and CDR2 is ANQGSEA. This CDR3 is 14 amino acids long. The CDR3 coding sequence is TGCAGCGTTACTACCAGCCCAGCGGGAGGACTGCAGTACTTC. This codes for CSVTTSPAGGLQYF.

V and J are TRBV28 and TRBJ1-6, with D perhaps matching TRBD1 (5 bases). From germline, CDR1 is MDHEN and CDR2 SYDVKM. The CDR3 totals 13 residues. V dropped 5 bases and J dropped 4 bases, with 6 bases sitting between them. The CDR3 bases are TGTGCCAGCAGTCGACAGTATAATTCACCCCTCCACTTT. Residues: CASSRQYNSPLHF.

DNA of the CDR3: TGTGCCAGCAGCAACGACAGGGGACTCTACGAGCAGTACTTC. This codes for CASSNDRGLYEQYF. J is TRBJ2-7 and V is TRBV5-4; 8 nucleotides align to TRBD1. V shed 4 bases and J 3 bases; nucleotides not matched to a gene: 6. Germline loops: CDR1 SGHNT, CDR2 YYREEE (reference sequence). The CDR3 sequence is 14 residues long.

The chain recombines TRBV5-1 with TRBJ1-1; TRBD1 aligns across 11 bases. V shed 5 bases and J 4 bases; nucleotides not matched to a gene: 7. The germline V gene has CDR1 SGHRS and CDR2 YFSETQ. This CDR3 region has 15 residues. The CDR3 bases are TGCGCCAGCAGTGGACAGGGGGCTGGGTTCACTGAAGCTTTCTTT. Protein sequence: CASSGQGAGFTEAFF.

This chain connects TRBV14 to TRBJ1-3, with D possibly matching TRBD1 (6 bases). CDR3 length: 15 residues. Deletions cut 1 base from V and 4 bases from J, with 11 bases between. Germline CDR1 reads SGHDN; CDR2 reads FVKESK. DNA for the CDR3: TGTGCCAGCAGCCAAGTCAGGGGTTACGGAAACACCATATATTTT. It yields the protein CASSQVRGYGNTIYF.

The chain employs TRBV28 and TRBJ2-2; 15 bases align to TRBD2. The J segment lost 5 bases and the V segment lost 8 bases, leaving 3 bases of the junction unmatched. Germline lookup yields CDR1 MDHEN and CDR2 SYDVKM. The CDR3 extends over 15 amino acids. The CDR3 coding sequence is TGTGCCAGCGGAGGACTAGCGGGAGGGACCGGGGAGCTGTTTTTT. This translates into CASGGLAGGTGELFF.

As concerns this clone: Other nucleotide sequences in the sample specify the same CDR3. The rearrangement joins TRBV5-1 to TRBJ2-5, with 11 bases identical to TRBD2. There are 15 residues in the CDR3. Germline V gene data show CDR1 as SGHRS and CDR2 as YFSETQ. V trimming: 4 bases; J trimming: 2 bases; junction bases outside the gene matches: 4. CDR3 in DNA: TGCGCCAGCAGCCCCGGGACTAGCGGACAAGAGACCCAGTACTTC. Translating it yields CASSPGTSGQETQYF.

This clone has a single count. The rearrangement joins TRBV11-2 to TRBJ2-7; TRBD2 might be the D (6 bases). The CDR3 is 15 residues long. Germline assignment: CDR1 SGHAT and CDR2 FQNNGV. The V gene lost 1 base and the J gene lost 6 bases, with 16 bases spanning the gap. In nucleotides, the CDR3 is TGTGCCAGCAGCTTAGCCGGCGGGGTCCAGGGCGAGCAGTACTTC. Residues: CASSLAGGVQGEQYF.

V is TRBV5-1 and J is TRBJ2-1, with a possible D match to TRBD2 (6 bases). V gave up 6 bases and J gave up 5 bases, with 15 bases separating them. Per germline, CDR1 SGHRS and CDR2 YFSETQ. The CDR3 contains 14 residues. CDR3 protein: CASKAGLTDNEQFF. The CDR3 DNA reads as TGCGCCAGCAAGGCGGGATTAACCGACAATGAGCAGTTCTTC.

The V and J genes are TRBV6-1 and TRBJ2-7; TRBD1 agrees at 11 bases. Germline trimming cut 6 bases from V and 4 bases from J; bases unmatched to any gene: 8. This CDR3 has 15 amino acids. The germline V gene encodes CDR1 MNHNS and CDR2 SASEGT. The DNA of the CDR3 is TGTGCCAGCAGGGACCGAGGGACAGGGGGGTACGAGCAGTACTTC. Translated, it gives CASRDRGTGGYEQYF.